The 5 T cell receptor beta chains below were found in one sample sequenced in a study of shared T cell receptors in the human thymus. Assay: immunoSEQ multiplex PCR; the TCRdb copy retains only in-frame clones and omits some. Here the sample spans some 660,000 clones, more than 75% being singletons. These data also formed part of another study, on human thymus T cells.

Material for sequencing was thymocytes. The receptors derive from a boy under three years old with a congenital heart defect.

The chain has TRBV4-2 and TRBJ1-2; a weak D match, TRBD1 (5 bases). V lost 0 bases and J 8 bases, leaving 13 bases between the germline ends. The CDR3 has 14 amino acids. Germline values: CDR1 LGHNA, CDR2 YNFKEQ. The CDR3 nucleotides read TGTGCCAGCAGCCAAGATGACAGCCCTTGGGGCTACACCTTC. Translated, it gives CASSQDDSPWGYTF.

This chain connects TRBV5-1 to TRBJ2-1; D is perhaps TRBD1 (5 bases). The CDR3 runs 15 residues. Trimming removed 4 bases from V and 0 bases from J, with 11 bases in between. The V gene's germline CDR1 is SGHRS and CDR2 YFSETQ. CDR3 region: CASSVRVPSYNEQFF. CDR3 DNA sequence: TGCGCCAGCAGCGTCAGGGTTCCCTCCTACAATGAGCAGTTCTTC.

This chain links TRBV18 with TRBJ2-2; 9 nucleotides align to TRBD1. Germline V gene lookup returns CDR1 KGHSH and CDR2 LQKENI. The junction had 7 bases not matched to a gene; V was cut back by 6 bases and J by 5 bases. The CDR3 covers 15 residues. The CDR3 nucleotides are TGTGCCAGCTCGCCCCGGGACAGGGTTACCGGGGAGCTGTTTTTT. Protein product: CASSPRDRVTGELFF.

The chain employs TRBV28 and TRBJ2-2, with TRBD1 identical over 8 bases. CDR3 length: 14 amino acids. Trimming took 5 bases from V and 6 from J; bases not matched to a gene: 5. Per germline, CDR1 MDHEN and CDR2 SYDVKM. CDR3 in DNA: TGTGCCAGCAGTACGGACAGGGCAGCCGGGGAGCTGTTTTTT. Its translation is CASSTDRAAGELFF. The whole variable domain, remainder taken from reference TRBV28 and TRBJ2-2, is DVKVTQSSRYLVKRTGEKVFLECVQDMDHENMFWYRQDPGLGLRLIYFSYDVKMKEKGDIPEGYSVSREKKERFSLILESASTNQTSMYLCASSTDRAAGELFFGEGSRLTVL.

V gene TRBV6-1 combines with J gene TRBJ1-3; 9 bases fit TRBD1. V lost 3 bases to trimming and J lost 0 bases; unmatched junction nucleotides: 3. The CDR3 is 16 amino acids. Germline CDR1 MNHNS, CDR2 SASEGT. This CDR3 is CASSETDRGSGNTIYF. As DNA, the CDR3 is TGTGCCAGCAGTGAGACGGACAGGGGCTCTGGAAACACCATATATTTT.